One sample yielded the 21 T cell receptor beta chains listed below, sequenced in a study of Graves' ophthalmopathy and Graves' hyperthyroidism. Transcripts of RNA were the source for amplifying TCR beta CDR3 regions. HTBI-primed RT-PCR formed the first round, and a multiplex PCR formed the second. From the multiplex PCR reads, TCRdb called clonotypes with MiXCR, one entry per CDR3 protein. Of about 740,000 distinct CDR3 sequences in the sample, roughly two fifths were seen once. Sample: peripheral blood. Source of these receptors: an adult man with Graves' ophthalmopathy.

This clonotype was found a few times. V usage is TRBV4-1 and J usage is TRBJ1-2, with 8 positions matching TRBD1. Germline values: CDR1 MGHRA, CDR2 YSYEKL. The length of the CDR3 is 16 residues. The V and J ends lost 1 base and 5 bases, in that order; junction bases with no gene match: 9. In nucleotides, the CDR3 is TGCGCCAGCAGCCAAGCAGGACAGGGTAGTGGGTATGGCTACACCTTC. Residues: CASSQAGQGSGYGYTF.

This chain uses TRBV5-5 with TRBJ2-3, with 8 bases identical to TRBD2. The CDR3 loop spans 17 amino acids. The germline V gene encodes CDR1 SGHKS and CDR2 YYEKEE (reference sequence). Unmatched junction bases numbered 9, after V lost 0 bases and J lost 3 bases. The CDR3 loop reads CASSLAPGLAGTDTQYF. The CDR3 DNA sequence: TGTGCCAGCAGCTTGGCCCCTGGGCTAGCGGGTACAGATACGCAGTATTTT.

About this clonotype itself: A much larger clone differs by one base, so this may be a read error. This sequence joins TRBV10-3 and TRBJ2-7; TRBD1 is a possible D gene (6 bases). The CDR3 runs to 13 residues. The germline V and J ends were trimmed by 9 bases and 4 bases, with 16 bases remaining between them. Looked up from germline, CDR1 is ENHRY and CDR2 is SYGVKD. CDR3 sequence (DNA): TGTGCCATAAGACAGGTGGGGAATTACGAGCAGTACTTC. It is translated as CAIRQVGNYEQYF.

The chain is built from TRBV2 and TRBJ2-7, with D unclear. V gave up 8 bases and J gave up 4 bases, with 15 bases separating them. The CDR3 sequence is 13 residues long. Looked up from germline, CDR1 is SNHLY and CDR2 is FYNNEI. CDR3 residues: CASVEARPYEQYF. CDR3 DNA sequence: TGTGCCAGCGTTGAAGCCCGCCCTTACGAGCAGTACTTC.

This clonotype was seen a few times. One end of the junction fails to match germline, which may point to a read error. V is TRBV7-8 and J is TRBJ2-5; 12 nucleotides agree with TRBD2. Germline loops: CDR1 SGHVS, CDR2 FQNEAQ. The length of the CDR3 is 15 residues. The CDR3 spells CASSSLAGGQEAQYF. CDR3 DNA: TGTGCCAGCAGCTCTCTAGCGGGGGGGCAAGAGGCCCAGTACTTC.

As concerns this clonotype: A much larger clonotype is one base distant, so this may be a read error. The chain couples TRBV24-1 to TRBJ1-5, with D possibly matching TRBD1 (5 bases). The CDR3 length is 12 residues. Trimming stripped 11 bases from V and 6 bases from J, with 13 bases between. Germline CDR1 is KGHDR and CDR2 is SFDVKD. CDR3 protein: CASGWGSQPQHF. Here the CDR3 DNA reads TGTGCCAGCGGCTGGGGGTCTCAGCCCCAGCATTTT.

This clonotype was observed a handful of times. The chain carries TRBV7-3 and TRBJ1-1; D is uncertain. Trimming took off 0 bases at V and 6 bases at J, with 8 bases between the two ends. Germline values: CDR1 SGHTA, CDR2 FQGTGA. The CDR3 is made up of 13 amino acids. The CDR3 loop reads CASSLTAGAEAFF. CDR3 sequence (DNA): TGTGCCAGCAGCTTAACGGCTGGGGCTGAAGCTTTCTTT.

The V and J genes are TRBV20-1 and TRBJ2-7; D may be TRBD2 (7 bases). The CDR3 is made up of 12 amino acids. V lost 6 bases and J lost 10, with 19 bases in between. The germline gives CDR1 DFQATT, CDR2 SNEGSKA (reference sequence). The CDR3 bases are TGCAGTGCCGATAACAGGGAGGGGGTACAGTACTTC. It translates to CSADNREGVQYF.

This clonotype was counted at least ten times. The V and J genes are TRBV7-2 and TRBJ2-6; TRBD1 matches 8 bases. The CDR3 is 17 amino acids. The ends lost 5 bases at V and 2 bases at J; junction bases unmatched: 8. Germline CDR1 and CDR2: SGHTA and FQGNSA. CDR3 sequence (DNA): TGTGCCAGCAGCCCACCGGCAGGGGGCGCTGGGGCCAACGTCCTGACTTTC. Translated: CASSPPAGGAGANVLTF. The full variable domain, with the rest looked up from reference TRBV7-2 and TRBJ2-6, is GAGVSQSPSNKVTEKGKDVELRCDPISGHTALYWYRQSLGQGLEFLIYFQGNSAPDKSGLPSDRFSAERTGGSVSTLTIQRTQQEDSAVYLCASSPPAGGAGANVLTFGAGSRLTVL.

This clonotype was detected only a few times. The rearrangement joins TRBV6-5 to TRBJ1-5; unclear D gene. V was cut by 1 base and J by 4 bases, with 5 bases left in between. Germline V gene sequence: CDR1 MNHEY, CDR2 SVGAGI. The CDR3 sequence is 13 residues long. The CDR3 bases are TGTGCCAGCAGTTACTTCGCGAATCAGCCCCAGCATTTT. Its translation is CASSYFANQPQHF.

This clonotype was seen a handful of times. The chain recombines TRBV12-3 or TRBV12-4 with TRBJ1-2; TRBD1 aligns across 10 bases. J was trimmed by 4 bases and V by 5 bases; bases with no gene match: 7. The CDR3 totals 15 residues. The CDR3 region has the DNA TGTGCCAGCAGTCTCATATGGACAGGGGGCTATGGCTACACCTTC. As protein: CASSLIWTGGYGYTF.

In this sample, this clonotype turned up a few times. The rearrangement uses TRBV9 and TRBJ1-3; 9 bases align to TRBD1. Germline V gene data show CDR1 as SGDLS and CDR2 as YYNGEE. The CDR3 runs to 15 residues. V lost 3 bases and J lost 4; bases outside the gene matches: 5. In nucleotides, the CDR3 is TGTGCCAGCAGCGCCTCGACAGGGGGGGGAAACACCATATATTTT. As protein: CASSASTGGGNTIYF.

This clonotype was seen many times. This chain links TRBV6-5 with TRBJ1-1; D unresolved. This CDR3 comprises 12 residues. V lost 6 bases, J lost 1 base, and 6 bases lay in between. Germline CDR1 MNHEY, CDR2 SVGAGI. In nucleotides, the CDR3 is TGTGCCAGCAGATTGGAGAACACTGAAGCTTTCTTT. Residues: CASRLENTEAFF.

This clonotype has just a few counts. The CDR3 DNA sequence: TGTGCCAGCAGTCTGGACAACGGGGAGACCCAGTACTTC. Its translation: CASSLDNGETQYF. The V and J genes are TRBV28 and TRBJ2-5; TRBD1 is a possible D gene (5 bases). The CDR3 extends over 13 amino acids. V lost 5 bases, J lost 5 bases, and 12 bases lay in between. CDR1 and CDR2 (germline): MDHEN, SYDVKM.

The chain has TRBV9 and TRBJ1-3; 8 positions match TRBD1. The CDR3 loop spans 17 amino acids. CDR1 and CDR2 from the germline V gene are SGDLS and YYNGEE. V lost 3 bases to trimming and J lost 0 bases; unmatched junction nucleotides: 8. CDR3 bases: TGTGCCAGCAGCGAACTGGGACAGGCATTCTCTGGAAACACCATATATTTT. Translating it yields CASSELGQAFSGNTIYF. The variable domain in full, with the rest retrieved from reference TRBV9 and TRBJ1-3, is DSGVTQTPKHLITATGQRVTLRCSPRSGDLSVYWYQQSLDQGLQFLIQYYNGEERAKGNILERFSAQQFPDLHSELNLSSLELGDSALYFCASSELGQAFSGNTIYFGEGSWLTVV.

The J gene is TRBJ1-1, the V gene TRBV11-2, with a weak D call TRBD1 (6 bases). Germline lookup yields CDR1 SGHAT and CDR2 FQNNGV. The CDR3 is 16 amino acids. Trimming took 2 bases from V and 4 from J, leaving 17 bases between them. CDR3 DNA sequence: TGTGCCAGCAGCTTACAGGGGCGGGTCATGGGCACTGAAGCTTTCTTT. Amino acids: CASSLQGRVMGTEAFF.

This clonotype was counted ten times or more. J is TRBJ1-6 and V is TRBV5-4, with D perhaps TRBD1 (6 bases). The ends were cut back, 6 bases at V and 4 bases at J, with 11 bases in the middle. This CDR3 region has 14 residues. From germline, CDR1 is SGHNT and CDR2 YYREEE (reference sequence). The CDR3 DNA is TGTGCCAGCACGGACACAGGGTATAATTCACCCCTCCACTTT. Amino acids: CASTDTGYNSPLHF.

This chain uses TRBV7-9 with TRBJ1-4; no clear D. The CDR3 extends over 14 amino acids. The V end was cut by 6 bases, the J end by 8 bases, with 16 bases between. Per germline, CDR1 SEHNR and CDR2 FQNEAQ (reference sequence). The chain's CDR3 is CASSYASFEEKLFF. CDR3 nucleotide sequence: TGTGCCAGCAGTTACGCTTCCTTCGAAGAAAAACTGTTTTTT.

The V and J genes are TRBV6-6 and TRBJ1-1; D not resolved. Germline lookup yields CDR1 MNHNY and CDR2 SVGAGI (reference sequence). This CDR3 spans 12 amino acids. The germline V and J ends were trimmed by 4 bases and 11 bases, with 14 bases remaining between them. CDR3 residues: CASSFVGAGAFF. The CDR3 DNA is TGTGCCAGCAGTTTTGTGGGCGCCGGTGCTTTCTTT.

V gene TRBV2 combines with J gene TRBJ2-7, with D tentatively TRBD2 (5 bases). Trimming pared 6 bases from V and 4 bases from J, leaving 19 bases between. The CDR3 is 15 residues long. In germline, CDR1 is SNHLY, CDR2 FYNNEI. CDR3 region: CASSQESGILYEQYF. CDR3 nucleotide sequence: TGTGCCAGCAGCCAAGAATCGGGGATATTATACGAGCAGTACTTC.

This chain links TRBV10-3 with TRBJ1-4, with 11 positions matching TRBD1. The CDR3 runs 15 residues. Germline CDR1 reads ENHRY; CDR2 reads SYGVKD. V lost 4 bases, J lost 5 bases, and 3 bases stayed unmatched. This chain's CDR3 is CAISGGTGGNEKLFF. CDR3 sequence (DNA): TGTGCCATCAGTGGTGGGACAGGGGGGAATGAAAAACTGTTTTTT.